Below, one T cell receptor (beta chain) is given with its context. V was trimmed by 1 base and J by 7 bases, leaving 8 bases between them. The CDR3 spans 13 residues. Germline CDR1 reads SGDLS; CDR2 reads YYNGEE. The entry originates in a study of cytomegalovirus exposure and HLA in healthy donors. Vbeta (60) and Jbeta (13) primers were used in the PCR. The assay was immunoSEQ multiplex PCR, and TCRdb's table has in-frame clones only and misses some. The repertoire holds over 150,000 clones, with about 78% as singletons. The chain uses TRBV9 and TRBJ2-2; no reliable D call. Sequences were obtained from PBMCs. This TCR was recovered from a woman in her twenties or thirties in good health and CMV-seronegative. DNA of the CDR3: TGTGCCAGCAGCGTATATCAGGTCGGGGAGCTGTTTTTT. This codes for CASSVYQVGELFF.